This T cell receptor beta chain comes out of a study of cytomegalovirus exposure and HLA in healthy donors. Study-wide results and limits: There were about 160 TCR beta chains listed as cytomegalovirus-associated. Accurate prediction of most subjects' HLA-A and HLA-B alleles from TCR beta sequences was reported. The authors later found most CMV-associated TCR beta chains appeared HLA-restricted.

At the time of sampling, donors were nominally healthy, though unrecorded immune exposures were likely. The sample holds a few counts of this clone. Its antigen is unidentified. Germline V gene sequence: CDR1 GTSNPN, CDR2 SVGIG (reference sequence). The CDR3 sequence is 16 residues long. V was clipped by 5 bases and J by 3 bases, with 20 bases between them. It was with 60 Vbeta and 13 Jbeta primers that the PCR ran. Clones were read by immunoSEQ multiplex PCR, and TCRdb kept only the in-frame ones, dropping some. This table holds about 250,000 clones, around 80% found once. The source is a girl aged 2 to 10 in good health and CMV-seronegative. The gene calls are TRBV30 and TRBJ1-3; D might be TRBD1 (5 bases). Material for sequencing was PBMCs. CDR3 DNA: TGTGCCTGGGGGTTCGGAAGGGGAGGTGGTGGAAACACCATATATTTT. As protein: CAWGFGRGGGGNTIYF.